The 2 T cell receptor beta chains below all came from one sample that was sequenced in a study of blood T cell repertoires in COVID-19. TCRdb's table, derived via immunoSEQ multiplex PCR, lists solely in-frame clones and lacks some. The sample has 130,000 to 150,000 clones, more than 75% seen once; the top ten hold 5%. Material for sequencing was peripheral blood. The receptors derive from a woman in her 50s with acute or convalescent COVID-19.

The chain employs TRBV30 and TRBJ2-7, with D maybe TRBD2 (5 bases). Between the trimmed V and J ends, which lost 0 bases and 1 base, there was a span of 16 bases. CDR1 and CDR2 (germline): GTSNPN, SVGIG (reference sequence). The CDR3 covers 16 residues. CDR3 coding DNA: TGTGCCTGGAGTGTCGTTGGTGGACTCAGATCCTACGAGCAGTACTTC. Amino acids: CAWSVVGGLRSYEQYF.

V is TRBV7-8 and J is TRBJ2-3, with D tentatively TRBD2 (6 bases). V lost 2 bases to trimming and J lost 0 bases, with 21 bases between them. The CDR3 is 19 residues long. Germline V gives CDR1 SGHVS, CDR2 FQNEAQ. The CDR3 reads CASSLKTLQAGSSTDTQYF. The CDR3 nucleotides read TGTGCCAGCAGCTTAAAAACCTTACAGGCGGGGAGTAGCACAGATACGCAGTATTTT.